The source of this TCR beta chain is a study of T cells during gluten challenge in celiac disease (dated by TCRdb to 2015 to 2018). Context from the whole study: For several challenge participants who showed a significant rise in HLA-DQ:gluten tetramer-binding T cells, paired single-cell TCR sequencing was carried out. Single-cell libraries were sequenced paired-end 250 bp and bulk libraries paired-end 300 bp on the Illumina MiSeq. Blood was collected at baseline, day 6 and day 14 of the challenge, whereas duodenal biopsies were collected at baseline and day 14. General findings and caveats noted by the study authors: Across the 7 patients, about 11-45% of single-cell TCR-alpha/beta clonotypes seen at the latest time point had also been present at baseline, compared with about 52-56% in the bulk data. A peak in circulating gluten-specific T cells was observed on day 6, and the day-6 repertoire appeared to be composed largely of expanded preexisting memory clonotypes. Increased clonal expansion on day 6 was shown by a lower sample-corrected Shannon diversity of circulating gluten-specific T cells.

In its sample, this clonotype was seen a few times. Base qualities are not provided; no much larger clone lies one nucleotide away. Library prep was done by single-cell sequencing. Instrument on record: Illumina MiSeq. Three nested PCRs using multiplexed primers that cover all TRA and TRB V genes were used to amplify paired single-cell TCR-alpha and TCR-beta sequences. For the original study's pipeline: Reads were preprocessed with selected pRESTO steps, and V, D, J genes and CDR3 junctions were assigned with IMGT/HighV-QUEST. A single cell was kept only if the cell was a valid singleton with no more than three chains, each backed by 100 or more reads. Clonotypes were defined by identical paired TCR-alpha/beta nucleotide sequences, and cross-patient sharing of only 0.2% indicated negligible cross-contamination. In samples containing more than 20 cells, repertoire diversity was estimated using an undersampling-corrected Shannon index. The public reads were reprocessed in TCRdb via fastp at Q25 and MiXCR, keeping in-frame beta chains. Records with the same CDR3 protein are collapsed into one entry carrying the most frequent genes and DNA. For this entry, the V and J calls and clone size follow TCRdb and not the study's own pipeline. This sample comprises 500 to 800 distinct CDR3 sequences, under 50% of them detected only once. In total, the top ten clones hold 30% to 35% of the sample.

Germline trimming: 5 bases from V, 9 bases from J; junction bases outside gene matches: 5. The germline V gene encodes CDR1 SGHNT and CDR2 YENEEA. Including the terminal cysteine and phenylalanine, the CDR3 comprises 14 residues. Of all the DNA, just the CDR3 is kept, 42 bases in frame from base 1. Blood cells were gated as tetramer-binding CD4+ effector-memory gut-homing T cells defined as CD3+, CD45RA-, CD62L- and integrin beta7+, with lineage markers excluded. Patients with treated celiac disease who followed a gluten-free diet went through a 14-day oral dietary gluten challenge so that recall of gluten-specific T cells could be studied. Sorting was done on an Aria II cell sorter as single cells, plus in bulk whenever tetramer-positive cells were relatively numerous. Peripheral blood mononuclear cells were isolated using Ficoll density gradient centrifugation and were cryopreserved prior to staining. Before tetramer-binding CD4+ T cells were sorted, thawed cells were stained with a pool of PE-conjugated HLA-DQ:gluten tetramers presenting immunodominant gluten epitopes. Following HLA-DQ:gluten tetramer staining, tetramer-based enrichment was performed on blood samples.

This chain is built from TRBV11-3 and TRBJ2-1; TRBD2 agrees with 12 junctional bases. This specimen consisted of gluten-specific CD4+ T cells sorted from blood using tetramers, obtained at baseline or on day 6, 14 or 28 of gluten challenge (not recorded which). The sequence was collected from a female donor with celiac disease. The sequenced DNA is TGTGCCAGCAGCAGGGCTAGCGGGAGGGGTGAGCAGTTCTTC. The encoded protein is CASSRASGRGEQFF.